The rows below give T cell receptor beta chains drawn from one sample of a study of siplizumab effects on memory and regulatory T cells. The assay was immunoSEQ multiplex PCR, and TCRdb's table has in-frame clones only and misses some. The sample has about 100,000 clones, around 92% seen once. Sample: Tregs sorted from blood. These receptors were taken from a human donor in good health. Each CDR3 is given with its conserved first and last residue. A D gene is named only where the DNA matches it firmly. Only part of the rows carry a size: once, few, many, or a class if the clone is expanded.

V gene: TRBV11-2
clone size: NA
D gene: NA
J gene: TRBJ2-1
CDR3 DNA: TGTGCCAGCAGCTTAGACCGGGGCGGGACAAGATACAATGAGCAGTTCTTC
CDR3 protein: CASSLDRGGTRYNEQFF

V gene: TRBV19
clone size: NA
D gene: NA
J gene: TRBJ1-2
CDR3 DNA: TGTGCCAGTAGTGTACAGGGTTTCGGCTACACCTTC
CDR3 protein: CASSVQGFGYTF

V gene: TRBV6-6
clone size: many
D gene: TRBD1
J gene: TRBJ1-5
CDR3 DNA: TGTGCCAGCAGGGGGACAGTCTATAGCAATCAGCCCCAGCATTTT
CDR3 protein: CASRGTVYSNQPQHF

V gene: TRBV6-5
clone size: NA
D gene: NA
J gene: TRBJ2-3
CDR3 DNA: TGTGCCAGCAGAGGCAGCACAGATACGCAGTATTTT
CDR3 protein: CASRGSTDTQYF

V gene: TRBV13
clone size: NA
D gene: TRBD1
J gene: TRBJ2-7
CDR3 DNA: TGTGCCAGCAGGCCCCCCGCCGGGACAGGGTTTGACGAGCAGTACTTC
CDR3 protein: CASRPPAGTGFDEQYF

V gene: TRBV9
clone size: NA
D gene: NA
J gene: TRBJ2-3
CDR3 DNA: TGTGCCAGCAGCGTTGGAGATACGCAGTATTTT
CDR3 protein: CASSVGDTQYF

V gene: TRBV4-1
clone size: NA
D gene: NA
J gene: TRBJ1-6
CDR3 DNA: TGCGCCAGCAGCCAAGGATCAGGGATGTATCTTCGGCCCCTCCACTTT
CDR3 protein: CASSQGSGMYLRPLHF

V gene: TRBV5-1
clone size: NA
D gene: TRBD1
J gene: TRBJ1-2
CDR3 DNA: TGCGCCAGCAGCTTGGAATCGGGACAGCTTTACGGCTACACCTTC
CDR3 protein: CASSLESGQLYGYTF

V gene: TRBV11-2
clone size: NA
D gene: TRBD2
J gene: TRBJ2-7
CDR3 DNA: TGTGCCAGCAGCTTGACTAGGGGAGGGCACGAGCAGTACTTC
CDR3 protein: CASSLTRGGHEQYF

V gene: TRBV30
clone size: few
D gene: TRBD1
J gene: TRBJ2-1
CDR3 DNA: TGTGCCTGGCCGACAGGGGGTGAGCAGTTCTTC
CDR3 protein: CAWPTGGEQFF

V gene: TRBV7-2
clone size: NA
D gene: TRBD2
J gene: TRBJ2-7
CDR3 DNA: TGTGCCAGCAGCTTAACAGCGGGAGTCGACGAGCAGTACTTC
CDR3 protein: CASSLTAGVDEQYF

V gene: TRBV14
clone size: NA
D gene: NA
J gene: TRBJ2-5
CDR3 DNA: TGTGCCAGCAGCCAAGCTTGGCAGAGAGAGACCCAGTACTTC
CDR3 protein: CASSQAWQRETQYF

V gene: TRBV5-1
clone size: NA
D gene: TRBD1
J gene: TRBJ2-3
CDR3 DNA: TGCGCCAGCAGCCTCGGGACAGGGTTCGGCACGGATACGCAGTATTTT
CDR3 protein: CASSLGTGFGTDTQYF

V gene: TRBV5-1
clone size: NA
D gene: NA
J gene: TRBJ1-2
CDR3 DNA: TGCGCCAGCAGCCCCCCAGGACAGTGGGGTTCTGGCTACACCTTC
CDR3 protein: CASSPPGQWGSGYTF

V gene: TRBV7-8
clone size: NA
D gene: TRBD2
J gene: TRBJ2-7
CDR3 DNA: TGTGCCAGCAGACTAGCGGGTTCCTACGAGCAGTACTTC
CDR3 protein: CASRLAGSYEQYF

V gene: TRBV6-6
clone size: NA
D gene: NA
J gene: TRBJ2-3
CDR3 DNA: TGTGCCAGCAGTTACTCGGGGCGGTCAGATACGCAGTATTTT
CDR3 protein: CASSYSGRSDTQYF

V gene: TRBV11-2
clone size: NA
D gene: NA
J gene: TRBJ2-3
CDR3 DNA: TGTGCCAGCAGCTCGATACCACGACCCACAGATACGCAGTATTTT
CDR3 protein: CASSSIPRPTDTQYF

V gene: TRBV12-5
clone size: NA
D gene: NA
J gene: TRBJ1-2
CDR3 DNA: TGTGCTAGTGGAACCTCGTATGGCTACACCTTC
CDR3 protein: CASGTSYGYTF

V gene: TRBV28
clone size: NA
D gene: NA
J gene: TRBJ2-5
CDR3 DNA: TGTGCCAGCAGTTTATTAGGGGCGCTGGGGGAGACCCAGTACTTC
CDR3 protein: CASSLLGALGETQYF

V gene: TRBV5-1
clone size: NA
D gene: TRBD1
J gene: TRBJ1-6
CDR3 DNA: TGCGCCAGCAGCTTCCAGACAGGGATTAATTCACCCCTCCACTTT
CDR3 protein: CASSFQTGINSPLHF

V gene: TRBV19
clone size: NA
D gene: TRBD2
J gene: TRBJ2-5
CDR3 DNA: TGTGCCAGTAGTCTGACTAGCGGGAGTTTCGAGACCCAGTACTTC
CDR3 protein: CASSLTSGSFETQYF

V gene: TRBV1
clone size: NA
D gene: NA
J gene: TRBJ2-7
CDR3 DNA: TGCACCAGCAGCCAGCCTTCCCTAGCGGGAGGACGATACGAGCAGTACTTC
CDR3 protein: CTSSQPSLAGGRYEQYF

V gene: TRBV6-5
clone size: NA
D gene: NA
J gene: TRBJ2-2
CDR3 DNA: TGTGCCAGCAGTTCCGGGACCAACACCGGGGAGCTGTTTTTT
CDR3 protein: CASSSGTNTGELFF

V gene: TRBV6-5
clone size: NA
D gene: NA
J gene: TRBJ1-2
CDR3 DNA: TGTGCCAGCAGTCCCCTCCGGGCCTCCTATGGCTACACCTTC
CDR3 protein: CASSPLRASYGYTF

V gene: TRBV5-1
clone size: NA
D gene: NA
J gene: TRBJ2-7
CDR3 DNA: TGCGCCAGCAGCTTGGGTTGGGAATTTATCTCCTACGAGCAGTACTTC
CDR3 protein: CASSLGWEFISYEQYF

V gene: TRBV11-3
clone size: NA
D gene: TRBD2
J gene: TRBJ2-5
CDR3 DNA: TGTGCCAGCAGCACCGGACTAGCGGGAGCTGCGGGGACCCAGTACTTC
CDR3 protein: CASSTGLAGAAGTQYF

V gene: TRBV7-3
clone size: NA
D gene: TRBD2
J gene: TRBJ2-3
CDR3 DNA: TGTGCCAGCAGCTCGAGCGGGAGGAGCACAGATACGCAGTATTTT
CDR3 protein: CASSSSGRSTDTQYF

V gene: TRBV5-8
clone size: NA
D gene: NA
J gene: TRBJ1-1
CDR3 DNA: TGTGCCAGCAGCAGTACAGGATGGACTGAAGCTTTCTTT
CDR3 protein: CASSSTGWTEAFF

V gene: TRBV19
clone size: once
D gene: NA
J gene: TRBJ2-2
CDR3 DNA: TGTGCCAGTAGGTTTATTCTTGGGACGACGACCGGGGAGCTGTTTTTT
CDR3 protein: CASRFILGTTTGELFF

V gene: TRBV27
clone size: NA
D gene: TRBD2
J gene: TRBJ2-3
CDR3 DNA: TGTGCCAGCAGCTTCCTGGGACTAGCGGGAGGGCCCGAAACAGATACGCAGTATTTT
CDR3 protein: CASSFLGLAGGPETDTQYF

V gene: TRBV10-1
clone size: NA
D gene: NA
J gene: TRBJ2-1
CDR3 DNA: TGCGCCAGCAGTGACCAGGGGTTCGCCCCCTACAATGAGCAGTTCTTC
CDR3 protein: CASSDQGFAPYNEQFF

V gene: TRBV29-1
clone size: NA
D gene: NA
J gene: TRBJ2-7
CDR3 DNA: TGCAGCGTTTCACCGGGACTTTCCTACGAGCAGTACTTC
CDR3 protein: CSVSPGLSYEQYF

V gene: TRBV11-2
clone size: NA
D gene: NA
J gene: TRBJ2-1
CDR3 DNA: TGTGCCAGCAGCTTGACGCGGGACAGTTACAATGAGCAGTTCTTC
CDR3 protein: CASSLTRDSYNEQFF

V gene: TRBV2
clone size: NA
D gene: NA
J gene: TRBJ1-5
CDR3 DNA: TGTGCCAGCAGTTATTCAGGGGATCAGCCCCAGCATTTT
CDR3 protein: CASSYSGDQPQHF

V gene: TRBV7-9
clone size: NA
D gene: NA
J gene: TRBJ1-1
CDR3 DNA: TGTGCCAGCAGCTTAGTTGGGGTGACCCAAGGAGCTTTCTTT
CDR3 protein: CASSLVGVTQGAFF

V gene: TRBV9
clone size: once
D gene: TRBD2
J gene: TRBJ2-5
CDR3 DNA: TGTGCCAGCAGCATCGCTAGCGGGAGGGTTGGGGAGACCCAGTACTTC
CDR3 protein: CASSIASGRVGETQYF

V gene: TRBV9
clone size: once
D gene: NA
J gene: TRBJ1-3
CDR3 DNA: TGTGCCAGCAGCCCACGGGGAGCTTCCTCTGGAAACACCATATATTTT
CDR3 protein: CASSPRGASSGNTIYF

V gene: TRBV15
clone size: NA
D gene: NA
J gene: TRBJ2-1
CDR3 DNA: TGTGCCACCAGCAGAGCTCCGGGACGTACGGACAATGAGCAGTTCTTC
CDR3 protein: CATSRAPGRTDNEQFF

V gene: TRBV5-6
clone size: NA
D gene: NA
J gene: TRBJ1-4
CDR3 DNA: TGTGCCAGCAGCCCCGGCCGACATACTAATGAAAAACTGTTTTTT
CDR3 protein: CASSPGRHTNEKLFF

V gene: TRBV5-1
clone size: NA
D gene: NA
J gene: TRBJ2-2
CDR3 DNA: TGCGCCAGCCTCTCGGCCGGGGAGCTGTTTTTT
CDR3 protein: CASLSAGELFF

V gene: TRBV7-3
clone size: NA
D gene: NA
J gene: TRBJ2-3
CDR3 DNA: TGTGCCAGCAGCCCCCAAGCAGGAGCGGTAACTACGCAGTATTTT
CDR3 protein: CASSPQAGAVTTQYF

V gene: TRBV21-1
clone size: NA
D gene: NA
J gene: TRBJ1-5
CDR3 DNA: TGTGCCAGCAGCAACAGGGTAGGCGATCAGCCCCAGCATTTT
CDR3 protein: CASSNRVGDQPQHF

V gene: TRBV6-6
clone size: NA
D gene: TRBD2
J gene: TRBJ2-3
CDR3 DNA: TGTGCCAGCAGAACCGGGACTAGAGGGGTATGGGCTACGCAGTATTTT
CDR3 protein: CASRTGTRGVWATQYF

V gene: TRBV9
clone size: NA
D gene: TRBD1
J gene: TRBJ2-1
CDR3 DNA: TGTGCCAGCAGCGTAGAGGGACAGACTCACAATGAGCAGTTCTTC
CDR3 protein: CASSVEGQTHNEQFF

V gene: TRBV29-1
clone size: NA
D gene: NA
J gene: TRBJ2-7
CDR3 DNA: TGCAGCGTCGGCTGGTCCCACGAGCAGTACTTC
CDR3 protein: CSVGWSHEQYF

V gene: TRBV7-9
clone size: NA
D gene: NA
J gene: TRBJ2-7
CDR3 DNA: TGTGCCAGCAGCACACAACTAGGTGAGCAGTACTTC
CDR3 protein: CASSTQLGEQYF

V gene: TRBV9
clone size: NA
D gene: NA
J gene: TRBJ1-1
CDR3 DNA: TGTGCCAGCAGCGTAGGGACTTTTGGTGGGGCTTTCTTT
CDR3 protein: CASSVGTFGGAFF

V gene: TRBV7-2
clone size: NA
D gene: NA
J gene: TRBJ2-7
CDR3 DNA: TGTGCCAGCAGTCGATCGAGCGGGTCAGCCTACGAGCAGTACTTC
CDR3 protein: CASSRSSGSAYEQYF

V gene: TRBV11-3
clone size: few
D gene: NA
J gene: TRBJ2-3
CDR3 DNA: TGTGCCAGCAGCTTAGATCGGTCTGATACGCAGTATTTT
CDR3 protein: CASSLDRSDTQYF

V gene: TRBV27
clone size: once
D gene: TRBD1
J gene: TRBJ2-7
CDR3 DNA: TGTGCCAGCAGTCCAAGACAGGGCGCCTACGAGCAGTACTTC
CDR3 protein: CASSPRQGAYEQYF